The rows below give T cell receptor beta chains drawn from one sample of a study of early T cells in non-severe SARS-CoV-2 infection. TCRdb fed the 5' RACE reads into MiXCR, producing one record per CDR3 protein. The table has approximately 68,000 distinct CDR3 sequences, around a tenth seen once. The specimen comprised whole blood, sampled at baseline. The receptors were gathered from an adult who was a healthcare worker with PCR-confirmed SARS-CoV-2 infection or an uninfected control (not recorded which). The CDR3 runs from the conserved cysteine through the conserved F or W.

j_gene: TRBJ2-1
v_gene: TRBV7-9
CDR3aa: CASIHRDSPNEQFF

j_gene: TRBJ1-5
v_gene: TRBV15
CDR3aa: CATSRPGQGNQPQHF

j_gene: TRBJ1-1
v_gene: TRBV7-9
CDR3aa: CASSLIGGGEAFF

j_gene: TRBJ2-7
v_gene: TRBV11-2
CDR3aa: CASSPGWGMGEQYF

j_gene: TRBJ1-1
v_gene: TRBV9
CDR3aa: CASSVVGTNAEAFF

j_gene: TRBJ2-7
v_gene: TRBV7-3
CDR3aa: CASSPQGSHYEQYF

j_gene: TRBJ1-2
v_gene: TRBV6-5
CDR3aa: CASSSVVGLGYTF

j_gene: TRBJ1-2
v_gene: TRBV18
CDR3aa: CASSPNENRGYTF

j_gene: TRBJ2-4
v_gene: TRBV29-1
CDR3aa: CSVERGNIQYF

j_gene: TRBJ2-7
v_gene: TRBV5-5
CDR3aa: CASSLESDAYEQYF

j_gene: TRBJ2-2
v_gene: TRBV7-2
CDR3aa: CASSPAGVTGELFF

j_gene: TRBJ2-7
v_gene: TRBV12-3/TRBV12-4
CDR3aa: CASSLWKDSYEQYF